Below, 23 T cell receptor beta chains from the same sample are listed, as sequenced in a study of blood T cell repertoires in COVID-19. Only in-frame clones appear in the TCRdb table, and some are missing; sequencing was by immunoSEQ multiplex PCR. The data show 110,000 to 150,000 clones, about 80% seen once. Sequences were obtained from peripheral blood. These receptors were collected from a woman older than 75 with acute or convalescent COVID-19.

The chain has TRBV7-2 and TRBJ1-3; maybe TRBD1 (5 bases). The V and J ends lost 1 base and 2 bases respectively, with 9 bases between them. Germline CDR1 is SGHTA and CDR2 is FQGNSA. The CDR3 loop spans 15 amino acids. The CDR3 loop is CASSLVRDTGNTIYF. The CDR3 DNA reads TGTGCCAGCAGCTTAGTCAGGGATACTGGAAACACCATATATTTT.

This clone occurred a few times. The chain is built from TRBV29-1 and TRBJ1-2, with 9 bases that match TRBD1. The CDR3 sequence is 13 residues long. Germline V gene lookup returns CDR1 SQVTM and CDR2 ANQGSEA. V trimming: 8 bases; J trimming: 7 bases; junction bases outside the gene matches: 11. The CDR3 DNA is TGCAGCTCCGGGGAACAGGGGGCCCTTGGCTACACCTTC. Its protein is CSSGEQGALGYTF.

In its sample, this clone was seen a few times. This CDR3 is CASSSSGDVSYNEQFF. CDR3 bases: TGCGCCAGCAGCTCTAGCGGGGACGTTTCCTACAATGAGCAGTTCTTC. The V and J genes are TRBV5-1 and TRBJ2-1; 9 bases map to TRBD2. Losses at the gene ends were 3 bases for V and 1 base for J; bases not matched to a gene: 5. Germline V gene data show CDR1 as SGHRS and CDR2 as YFSETQ. The CDR3 runs to 16 residues. Full variable domain (rest looked up from reference TRBV5-1 and TRBJ2-1): KAGVTQTPRYLIKTRGQQVTLSCSPISGHRSVSWYQQTPGQGLQFLFEYFSETQRNKGNFPGRFSGRQFSNSRSEMNVSTLELGDSALYLCASSSSGDVSYNEQFFGPGTRLTVL.

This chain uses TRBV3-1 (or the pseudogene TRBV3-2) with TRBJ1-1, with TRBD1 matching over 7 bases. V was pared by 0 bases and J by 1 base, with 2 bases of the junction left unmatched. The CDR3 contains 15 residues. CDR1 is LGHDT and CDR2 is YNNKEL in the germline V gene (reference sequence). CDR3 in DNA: TGTGCCAGCAGCCAAGACTGGACAGGGAACACTGAAGCTTTCTTT. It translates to CASSQDWTGNTEAFF.

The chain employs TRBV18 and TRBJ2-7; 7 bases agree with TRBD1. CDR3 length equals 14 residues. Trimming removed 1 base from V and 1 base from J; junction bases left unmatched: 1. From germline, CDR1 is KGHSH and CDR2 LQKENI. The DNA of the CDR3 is TGTGCCAGCTCACCACGGGACAGTTCCTACGAGCAGTACTTC. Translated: CASSPRDSSYEQYF.

In nucleotides, the CDR3 is TGTGCCAGCAGCTCCCTATACCGCAAGAAGGGAGGAGGCCGTGGCTACACCTTC. It specifies CASSSLYRKKGGGRGYTF. The chain carries TRBV7-6 and TRBJ1-2; no reliable D call. Germline loops: CDR1 SGHVS, CDR2 FNYEAQ. The germline V and J ends were trimmed by 4 bases and 7 bases, with 28 bases remaining between them. CDR3 length: 18 residues.

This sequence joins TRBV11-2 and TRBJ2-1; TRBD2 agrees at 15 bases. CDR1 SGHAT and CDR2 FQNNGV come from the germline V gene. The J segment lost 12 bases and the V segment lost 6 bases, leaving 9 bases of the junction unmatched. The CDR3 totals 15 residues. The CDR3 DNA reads TGTGCCAGCAGTCCAGGACTAGCGGGGGGGCATAGGCAGTTCTTC. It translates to CASSPGLAGGHRQFF.

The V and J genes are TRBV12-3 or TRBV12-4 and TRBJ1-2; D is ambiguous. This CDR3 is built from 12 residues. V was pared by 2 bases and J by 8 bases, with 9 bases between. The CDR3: CASSLSLRGYTF. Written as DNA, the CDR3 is TGTGCCAGCAGTTTATCCCTCCGGGGCTACACCTTC.

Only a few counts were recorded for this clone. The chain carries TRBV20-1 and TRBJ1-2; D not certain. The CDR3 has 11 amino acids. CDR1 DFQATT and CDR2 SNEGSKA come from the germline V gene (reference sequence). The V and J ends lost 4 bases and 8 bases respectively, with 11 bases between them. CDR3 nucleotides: TGCAGTGCTACGAGATTGGGCGGCTACACCTTC. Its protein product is CSATRLGGYTF.

CDR3 residues: CASISGTSGGGPKDQYF. In DNA, the CDR3 is TGTGCCAGTATCTCCGGGACTAGCGGGGGGGGCCCCAAAGACCAGTACTTC. The rearrangement links TRBV2 to TRBJ2-5; 16 nucleotides line up with TRBD2. CDR1 and CDR2 (germline): SNHLY, FYNNEI. The CDR3 consists of 17 residues. The J segment lost 10 bases and the V segment lost 9 bases, leaving 17 bases of the junction unmatched.

CDR3 protein: CASGLGGTGGVADTQYF. CDR3 in DNA: TGTGCTAGTGGTTTGGGTGGGACAGGGGGTGTCGCAGATACGCAGTATTTT. The rearrangement joins TRBV12-5 to TRBJ2-3, with 11 bases fitting TRBD1. The germline gives CDR1 LGHNT, CDR2 FRNRAP. This CDR3 is built from 17 residues. Trimming at V came to 1 base and at J to 4 bases, leaving 7 bases not matched to a gene.

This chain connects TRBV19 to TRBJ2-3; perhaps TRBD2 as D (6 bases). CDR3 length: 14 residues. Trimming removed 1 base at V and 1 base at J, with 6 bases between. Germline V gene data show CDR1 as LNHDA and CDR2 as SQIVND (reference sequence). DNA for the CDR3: TGTGCCAGTAGTATAGCGGGGGGCACAGATACGCAGTATTTT. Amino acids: CASSIAGGTDTQYF.

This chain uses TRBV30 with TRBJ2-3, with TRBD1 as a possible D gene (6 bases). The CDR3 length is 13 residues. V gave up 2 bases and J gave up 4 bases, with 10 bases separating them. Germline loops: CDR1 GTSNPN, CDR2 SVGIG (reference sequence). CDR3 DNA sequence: TGTGCCTGGAGTCGCCAGGGGTCAGATACGCAGTATTTT. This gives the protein CAWSRQGSDTQYF.

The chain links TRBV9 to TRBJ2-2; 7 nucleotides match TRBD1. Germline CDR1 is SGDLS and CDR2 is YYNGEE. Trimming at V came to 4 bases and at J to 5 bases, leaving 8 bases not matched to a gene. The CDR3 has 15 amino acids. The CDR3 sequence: CASSSRQGLTGELFF. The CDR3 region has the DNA TGTGCCAGCAGCTCGAGACAGGGCCTAACCGGGGAGCTGTTTTTT. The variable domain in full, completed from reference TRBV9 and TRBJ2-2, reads DSGVTQTPKHLITATGQRVTLRCSPRSGDLSVYWYQQSLDQGLQFLIQYYNGEERAKGNILERFSAQQFPDLHSELNLSSLELGDSALYFCASSSRQGLTGELFFGEGSRLTVL.

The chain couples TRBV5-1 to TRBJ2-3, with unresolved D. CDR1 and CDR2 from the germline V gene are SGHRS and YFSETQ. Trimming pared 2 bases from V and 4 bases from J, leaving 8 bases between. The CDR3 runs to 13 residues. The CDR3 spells CASSFLPADTQYF. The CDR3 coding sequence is TGCGCCAGCAGCTTCTTGCCAGCAGATACGCAGTATTTT. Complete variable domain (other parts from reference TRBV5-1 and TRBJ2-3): KAGVTQTPRYLIKTRGQQVTLSCSPISGHRSVSWYQQTPGQGLQFLFEYFSETQRNKGNFPGRFSGRQFSNSRSEMNVSTLELGDSALYLCASSFLPADTQYFGPGTRLTVL.

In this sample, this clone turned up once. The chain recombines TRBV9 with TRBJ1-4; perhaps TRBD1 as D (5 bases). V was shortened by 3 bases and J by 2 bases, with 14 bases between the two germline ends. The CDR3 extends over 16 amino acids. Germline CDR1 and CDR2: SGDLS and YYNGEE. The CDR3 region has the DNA TGTGCCAGCAGCGCCGGGACTGAGGTTACTAATGAAAAACTGTTTTTT. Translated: CASSAGTEVTNEKLFF.

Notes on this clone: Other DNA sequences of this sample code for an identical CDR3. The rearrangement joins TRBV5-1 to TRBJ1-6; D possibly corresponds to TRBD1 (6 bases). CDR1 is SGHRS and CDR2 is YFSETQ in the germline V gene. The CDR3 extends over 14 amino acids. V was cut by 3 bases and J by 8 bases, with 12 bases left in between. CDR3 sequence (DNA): TGCGCCAGCAGCTATGGGGGCCTTGATTCACCCCTCCACTTT. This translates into CASSYGGLDSPLHF.

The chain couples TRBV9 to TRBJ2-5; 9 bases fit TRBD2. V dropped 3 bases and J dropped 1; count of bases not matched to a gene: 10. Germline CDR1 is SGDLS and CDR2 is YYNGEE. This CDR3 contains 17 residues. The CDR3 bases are TGTGCCAGCAGCGGGGTTTATGGCGGGGGGGCCCAAGAGACCCAGTACTTC. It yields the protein CASSGVYGGGAQETQYF.

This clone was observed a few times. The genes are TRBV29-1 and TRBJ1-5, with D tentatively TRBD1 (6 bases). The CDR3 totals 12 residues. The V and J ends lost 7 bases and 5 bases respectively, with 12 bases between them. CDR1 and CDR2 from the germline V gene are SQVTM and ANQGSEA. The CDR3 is CSARGGDQPQHF. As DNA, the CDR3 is TGCAGCGCCCGAGGGGGGGATCAGCCCCAGCATTTT.

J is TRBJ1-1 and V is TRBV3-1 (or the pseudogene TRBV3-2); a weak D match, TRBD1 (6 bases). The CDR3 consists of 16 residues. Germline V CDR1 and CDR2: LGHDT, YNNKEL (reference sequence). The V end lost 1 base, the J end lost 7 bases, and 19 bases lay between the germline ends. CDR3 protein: CASSQARVGTHGEAFF. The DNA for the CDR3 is TGTGCCAGCAGCCAAGCCCGGGTCGGGACACATGGTGAAGCTTTCTTT.

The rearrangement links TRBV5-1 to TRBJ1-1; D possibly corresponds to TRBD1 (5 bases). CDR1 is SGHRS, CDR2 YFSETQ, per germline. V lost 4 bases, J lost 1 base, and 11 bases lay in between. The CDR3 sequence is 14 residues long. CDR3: CASSLDSSNTEAFF. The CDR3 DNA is TGCGCCAGCAGCCTCGACAGCTCGAACACTGAAGCTTTCTTT.

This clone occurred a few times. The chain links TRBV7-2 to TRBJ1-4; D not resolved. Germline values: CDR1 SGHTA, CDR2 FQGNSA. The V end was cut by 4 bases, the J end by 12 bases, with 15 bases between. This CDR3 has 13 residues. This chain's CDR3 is CASSSGGRKQLFF. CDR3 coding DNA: TGTGCCAGCAGCTCAGGAGGGAGGAAGCAACTGTTTTTT.

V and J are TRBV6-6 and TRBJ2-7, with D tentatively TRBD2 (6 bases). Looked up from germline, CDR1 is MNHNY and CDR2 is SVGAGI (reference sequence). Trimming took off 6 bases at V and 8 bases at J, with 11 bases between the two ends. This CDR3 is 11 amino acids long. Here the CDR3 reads CASRHAGKQYF. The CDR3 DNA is TGTGCCAGCAGGCACGCGGGGAAGCAGTACTTC.